This T cell receptor (beta chain) originates from a study of metastatic and nonmetastatic thyroid tumors. Across the whole study: A comparison of repertoires was made across blood and tumor or nodule tissue from malignant and benign thyroid patients. Regarding the study as a whole: The study reportedly found significantly higher TCR beta diversity in malignant thyroid tumors than benign nodules, in blood and tumor.

Original analysis: CDR3 was compared across clinicopathological groups, and the resulting differences were used to build a distant-metastasis classifier for papillary thyroid cancer. TCRdb re-clonotyped the PCR reads through MiXCR. These V and J calls rely on TCRdb rather than the paper's analysis. The data contain about 69,000 clones, 13% to 15% of them singletons. Until they underwent thyroid surgery, no patient had received any treatment. Germline CDR1 MNHNS, CDR2 SASEGT. V lost 6 bases and J lost 6, with 17 bases in between. CDR3 length: 14 amino acids. Of note for this clone: The antigen is undetermined.

The sample comprised blood. The genes are TRBV6-1 and TRBJ1-2, with D perhaps matching TRBD1 (6 bases). This sequence was found in a male donor with papillary thyroid cancer or a benign thyroid nodule (not recorded which). Some clones in this sample may be carry-over from other donors' samples. The CDR3 DNA follows: TGTGCCAGCAGCCACAGGGTGCATAGGAATGGCTACACCTTC. Translation gives CASSHRVHRNGYTF.